This T cell receptor beta chain was obtained from a study of technical replicates of blood from a handful of donors. V was trimmed by 3 bases and J by 1 base, leaving 6 bases between them. The germline V gene has CDR1 MNHEY and CDR2 SMNVEV (reference sequence). The CDR3 runs 14 residues. Sequencing was performed with immunoSEQ multiplex PCR; in TCRdb, only in-frame clones are kept and a portion is missing. Among more than 95,000 clones, around 96% were seen once, and the ten largest hold around 0.21%. The sequenced sample consisted of T cells isolated from PBMCs. The V gene is TRBV27, the J gene TRBJ2-2; the D gene is possibly TRBD1 (6 bases). The source of this sequence is a human donor in good health. The CDR3 is CASSLGQNTGELFF. CDR3 coding DNA: TGTGCCAGCAGTTTGGGACAGAACACCGGGGAGCTGTTTTTT.